These 11 T cell receptor beta chains were sequenced from one sample in a study of control samples from healthy donors and cancer patients. Some clones are missing from TCRdb's copy, which holds only in-frame ones; the method was immunoSEQ multiplex PCR. The sample holds 90,000 to 150,000 clones, approximately 88% seen once. The specimen sequenced was blood. Source of these receptors: a man between 40 and 49 years old in good health.

This clone was seen a few times. V usage is TRBV19 and J usage is TRBJ2-5; 12 bases are a match to TRBD1. Looked up from germline, CDR1 is LNHDA and CDR2 is SQIVND (reference sequence). With 6 bases clipped from V and 6 bases from J, the junction kept 8 bases outside the gene matches. The CDR3 consists of 15 residues. CDR3 region: CASRVGTGGKQTQYF. CDR3 coding DNA: TGTGCCAGTAGAGTCGGGACAGGGGGCAAACAGACCCAGTACTTC.

CDR3 coding DNA: TGTGCCAGCAGGGGACAGGGAAACGAGCAGTACTTC. Its translation is CASRGQGNEQYF. This chain links TRBV27 with TRBJ2-7; TRBD1 matches at 9 bases. The CDR3 length is 12 residues. Germline values: CDR1 MNHEY, CDR2 SMNVEV (reference sequence). Trimming removed 6 bases from V and 5 bases from J; junction bases left unmatched: 2.

This clone was counted once. J is TRBJ1-2 and V is TRBV4-2; D may be TRBD1 (6 bases). There are 16 residues in the CDR3. The V gene lost 3 bases and the J gene lost 5 bases, with 19 bases spanning the gap. Germline V gene data show CDR1 as LGHNA and CDR2 as YNFKEQ. CDR3 sequence: CASSHLGTSENYGYTF. The CDR3 DNA follows: TGTGCCAGCAGCCACCTCGGGACATCCGAAAATTATGGCTACACCTTC.

The rearrangement joins TRBV5-5 to TRBJ1-2; possibly TRBD1 for D (5 bases). Per germline, CDR1 SGHKS and CDR2 YYEKEE (reference sequence). Trimming took 3 bases from V and 0 from J, leaving 12 bases between them. The CDR3 is 15 amino acids. The CDR3 here is CASSSGRNSNYGYTF. The CDR3 DNA reads TGTGCCAGCAGCTCGGGACGGAATTCTAACTATGGCTACACCTTC.

This clone has only a few counts. The genes are TRBV6-4 and TRBJ1-1; D is possibly TRBD1 (6 bases). This CDR3 is built from 15 residues. Deletions cut 0 bases from V and 5 bases from J, with 13 bases between. In germline, CDR1 is MRHNA, CDR2 SNTAGT. The CDR3 bases are TGTGCCAGCAGTGACTCGACGGGGGGGCGTACTGAAGCTTTCTTT. Translating it yields CASSDSTGGRTEAFF.

The V gene is TRBV5-1, the J gene TRBJ1-1; D uncertain. Germline V gene data show CDR1 as SGHRS and CDR2 as YFSETQ. This CDR3 comprises 15 residues. V was trimmed by 0 bases and J by 5 bases, leaving 14 bases between them. In nucleotides, the CDR3 is TGCGCCAGCAGCTTGGATCAGGTAATGGGGACTGAAGCTTTCTTT. This encodes CASSLDQVMGTEAFF. The whole variable domain, filled in from reference TRBV5-1 and TRBJ1-1, reads KAGVTQTPRYLIKTRGQQVTLSCSPISGHRSVSWYQQTPGQGLQFLFEYFSETQRNKGNFPGRFSGRQFSNSRSEMNVSTLELGDSALYLCASSLDQVMGTEAFFGQGTRLTVV.

CDR3 in amino acids: CASRYTSGGIREQFF. CDR3 coding DNA: TGTGCCAGCAGATACACTAGCGGGGGGATTCGAGAGCAGTTCTTC. The gene calls are TRBV6-2 or TRBV6-3 and TRBJ2-1; 12 bases map to TRBD2. Losses at the gene ends were 6 bases for V and 10 bases for J; bases not matched to a gene: 10. Germline CDR1 MNHEY, CDR2 SVGEGT. The CDR3 extends over 15 amino acids.

The chain is built from TRBV29-1 and TRBJ2-1; 7 nucleotides agree with TRBD1. There are 14 residues in the CDR3. After removal of 8 bases from V and 1 base from J, the junction contained 8 bases not matched to a gene. Germline values: CDR1 SQVTM, CDR2 ANQGSEA. The CDR3 DNA reads TGCAGCACTGCGACAGGGTATTCCTACAATGAGCAGTTCTTC. Amino acid sequence: CSTATGYSYNEQFF.

The chain carries TRBV24-1 and TRBJ2-7; D possibly uses TRBD1 or TRBD2 (5 bases each). The germline V gene encodes CDR1 KGHDR and CDR2 SFDVKD. The CDR3 has 15 residues. Between the trimmed V and J ends, which lost 4 bases and 5 bases, there was a span of 17 bases. The CDR3: CATSDHRDGRHEQYF. CDR3 DNA sequence: TGTGCCACCAGTGACCACCGGGACGGAAGGCACGAGCAGTACTTC.

This clone appeared a single time. V usage is TRBV12-5 and J usage is TRBJ2-3; TRBD2 matches at 12 bases. The J segment lost 8 bases and the V segment lost 2 bases, leaving 8 bases of the junction unmatched. This CDR3 region has 16 residues. Germline V CDR1 and CDR2: LGHNT, FRNRAP. CDR3 amino acids: CASGLILAGGPATQYF. The CDR3 DNA is TGTGCTAGTGGTTTGATCCTAGCGGGGGGGCCTGCTACGCAGTATTTT.

The chain couples TRBV5-6 to TRBJ1-2, with a tentative D call TRBD1 (5 bases). Germline CDR1 and CDR2: SGHDT and YYEEEE. The CDR3 contains 16 residues. Trimming pared 1 base from V and 4 bases from J, leaving 17 bases between. In nucleotides, the CDR3 is TGTGCCAGCAGCTTGTCCCACCCAGGCGGGACCTATGGCTACACCTTC. Its protein product is CASSLSHPGGTYGYTF.